This section outlines one T cell receptor (beta chain) sequence together with its context. What it binds is not known. Method: immunoSEQ multiplex PCR; TCRdb's copy keeps in-frame clones and lacks some. In the table there are about 18,000 clones, roughly 91% of which are singletons. The regulatory T cell sort gate was CD4+CD25hiCD127low/negative. The CDR3 has 16 residues. Trimming at V came to 6 bases and at J to 2 bases, leaving 9 bases not matched to a gene. Germline CDR1 and CDR2: SGHAT and FQNNGV. This specimen comes from a study of B cell selection in AIRE deficiency. The study, taken as a whole, reports: Healthy Tconv contained around two fifths of shared healthy Treg sequences; only TCRbeta sequenced. Patient Tconv cells held about 31% of Treg sequences shared by healthy donors. Shared Treg sequences were biased toward short CDR3s with few non-templated nucleotide insertions. Of roughly 3,300 shared Treg TCRbeta sequences, about 32% were healthy-donor-only and approximately 9.7% patient-only.

The sequence was collected from a human donor in good health. The chain uses TRBV11-2 and TRBJ1-4; TRBD1 matches 7 bases. The material sequenced was CD4+CD25+ Tregs sorted from PBMCs. The CDR3 sequence: CASSRGGGGTNEKLFF. The CDR3, as DNA: TGTGCCAGCAGTCGCGGAGGGGGCGGGACTAATGAAAAACTGTTTTTT.